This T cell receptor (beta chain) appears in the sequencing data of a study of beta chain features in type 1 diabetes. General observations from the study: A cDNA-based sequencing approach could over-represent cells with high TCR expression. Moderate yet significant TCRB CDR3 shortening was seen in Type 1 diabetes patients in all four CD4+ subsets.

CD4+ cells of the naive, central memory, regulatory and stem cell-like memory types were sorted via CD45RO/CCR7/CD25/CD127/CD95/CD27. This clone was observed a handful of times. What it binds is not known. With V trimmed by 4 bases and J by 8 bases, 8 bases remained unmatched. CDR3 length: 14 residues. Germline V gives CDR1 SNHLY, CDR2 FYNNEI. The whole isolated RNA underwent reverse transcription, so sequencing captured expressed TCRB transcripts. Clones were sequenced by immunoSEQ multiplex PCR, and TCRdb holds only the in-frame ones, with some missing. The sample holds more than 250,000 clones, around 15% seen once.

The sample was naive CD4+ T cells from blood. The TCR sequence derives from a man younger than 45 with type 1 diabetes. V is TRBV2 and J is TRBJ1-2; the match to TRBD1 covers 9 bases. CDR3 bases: TGTGCCAGCAGTGCAACAGGGGGCGCTTTGGGCTACACCTTC. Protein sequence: CASSATGGALGYTF.